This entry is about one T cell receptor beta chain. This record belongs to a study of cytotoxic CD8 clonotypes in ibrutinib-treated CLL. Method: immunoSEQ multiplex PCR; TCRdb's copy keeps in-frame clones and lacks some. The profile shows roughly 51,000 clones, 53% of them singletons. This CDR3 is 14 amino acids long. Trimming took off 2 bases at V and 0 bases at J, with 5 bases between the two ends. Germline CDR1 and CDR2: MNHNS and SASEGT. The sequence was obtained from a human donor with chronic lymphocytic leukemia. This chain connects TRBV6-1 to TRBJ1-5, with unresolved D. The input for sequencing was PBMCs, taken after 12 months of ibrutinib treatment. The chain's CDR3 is CASSELNSNQPQHF. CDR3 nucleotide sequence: TGTGCCAGCAGTGAATTGAATAGCAATCAGCCCCAGCATTTT.